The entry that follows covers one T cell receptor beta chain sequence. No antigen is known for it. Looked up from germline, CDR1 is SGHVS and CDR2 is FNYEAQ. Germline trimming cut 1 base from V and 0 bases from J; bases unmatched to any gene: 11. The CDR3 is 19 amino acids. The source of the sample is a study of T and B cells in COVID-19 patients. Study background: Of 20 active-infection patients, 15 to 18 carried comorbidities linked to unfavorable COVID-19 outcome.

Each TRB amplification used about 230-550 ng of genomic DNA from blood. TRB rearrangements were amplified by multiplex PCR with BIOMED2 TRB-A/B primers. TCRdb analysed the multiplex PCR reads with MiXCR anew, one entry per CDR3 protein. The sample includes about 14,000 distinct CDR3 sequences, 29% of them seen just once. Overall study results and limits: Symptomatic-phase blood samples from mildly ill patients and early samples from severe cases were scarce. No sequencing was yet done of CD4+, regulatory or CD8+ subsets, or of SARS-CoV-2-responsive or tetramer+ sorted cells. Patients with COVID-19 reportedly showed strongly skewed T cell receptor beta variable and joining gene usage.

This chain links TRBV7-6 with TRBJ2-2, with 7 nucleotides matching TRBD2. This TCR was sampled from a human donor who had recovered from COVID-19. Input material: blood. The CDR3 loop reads CASSLDLRGLPSNTGELFF. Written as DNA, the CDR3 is TGTGCCAGCAGCTTAGACTTGCGGGGGTTACCTTCGAACACCGGGGAGCTGTTTTTT.